This T cell receptor beta chain came from a study of T cells after yellow fever vaccination. Whole-study context: Those fractions that held only low numbers of cells were prepared using the SMART-Seq v4 Ultra Low Input RNA kit. Broader study findings: Detected again after the booster were most primary-vaccination clones, at 95% to 97% CD4 and 80% to 90% CD8.

The sample holds many counts of this clonotype. What it recognizes is unknown. V was cut by 5 bases and J by 6 bases, with 19 bases left in between. The CDR3 is 15 amino acids. Germline CDR1 SGHTA, CDR2 FQGNSA. Universal primer sites and UMIs were introduced during 5'RACE template-switching synthesis of TCR cDNA. TCRdb independently ran MiXCR on the 5' RACE reads; one entry per CDR3 protein. This table holds roughly 150,000 distinct CDR3 sequences, approximately 6.6% found once. The sequencing here drew on CD4+ T cells sorted from PBMCs, taken 10 days after the yellow fever booster vaccination. The clonotype comes from a man aged 30-40 years who received the YFV17D yellow fever vaccine. The chain couples TRBV7-2 to TRBJ1-1; D perhaps matches TRBD1 (5 bases). The CDR3 protein is CASSTQALEVSEAFF. DNA for the CDR3: TGTGCCAGCAGCACACAGGCCCTAGAGGTCTCTGAAGCTTTCTTT.